The sequence of this T cell receptor beta chain was determined in a study of OX40 agonist ivuxolimab in advanced cancers. Study-level background: From roughly 20 to 90 years was the age range, with a mean of approximately 63 years, and approximately 84% were male.

Worth noting for this clone: What it recognizes is unknown. The junction does not match germline at one end; this may be a read error.

Germline CDR1 reads WNHNN; CDR2 reads SYGVQD (reference sequence). CDR3 length: 13 residues. Findings and limits, study-wide: Dose levels from 0.1 to 3.0 mg/kg saw CD4+ and CD8+ blood T cells expand clonally by week 6. Also showing low normalized T-cell clonal expansion were some of the nonresponders.

Sequencing was performed with immunoSEQ multiplex PCR; in TCRdb, only in-frame clones are kept and a portion is missing. Of 69,000 or so clones listed, around 89% are singletons. The TCR sequence derives from an adult with an advanced solid tumor such as melanoma, head and neck, liver or kidney cancer. The sample in question was CD4+ or CD8+ T cells sorted from blood, obtained in a trial of the OX40 agonist ivuxolimab. The chain joins TRBV10-1 to TRBJ1-2; D unclear. CDR3 amino acids: CASSGEMAGLRAF. The CDR3 DNA reads as TGCGCCAGCAGTGGGGAAATGGCTGGCTTGCGAGCCTTC.